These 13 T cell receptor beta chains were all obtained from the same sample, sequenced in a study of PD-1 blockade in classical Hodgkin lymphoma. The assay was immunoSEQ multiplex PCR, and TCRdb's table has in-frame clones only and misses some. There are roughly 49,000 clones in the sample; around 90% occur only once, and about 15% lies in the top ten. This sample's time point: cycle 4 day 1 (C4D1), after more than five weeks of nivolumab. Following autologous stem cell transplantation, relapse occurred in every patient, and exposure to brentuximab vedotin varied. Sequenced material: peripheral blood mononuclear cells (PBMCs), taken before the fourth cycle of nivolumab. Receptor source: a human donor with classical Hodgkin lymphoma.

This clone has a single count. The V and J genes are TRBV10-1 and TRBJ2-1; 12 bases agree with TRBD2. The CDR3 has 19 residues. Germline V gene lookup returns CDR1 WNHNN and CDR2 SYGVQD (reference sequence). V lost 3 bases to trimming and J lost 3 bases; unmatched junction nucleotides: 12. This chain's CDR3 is CASSEWRTSGMNYYNEQFF. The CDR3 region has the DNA TGCGCCAGCAGTGAATGGCGGACTAGCGGGATGAACTACTACAATGAGCAGTTCTTC.

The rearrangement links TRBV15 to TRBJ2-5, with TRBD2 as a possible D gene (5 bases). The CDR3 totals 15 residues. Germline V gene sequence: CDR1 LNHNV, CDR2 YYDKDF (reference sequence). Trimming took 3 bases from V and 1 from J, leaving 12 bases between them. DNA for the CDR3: TGTGCCACCAGCAGGTCCAAGGCGGGCCAAGAGACCCAGTACTTC. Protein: CATSRSKAGQETQYF. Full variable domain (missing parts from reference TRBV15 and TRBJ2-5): DAMVIQNPRYQVTQFGKPVTLSCSQTLNHNVMYWYQQKSSQAPKLLFHYYDKDFNNEADTPDNFQSRRPNTSFCFLDIRSPGLGDTAMYLCATSRSKAGQETQYFGPGTRLLVL.

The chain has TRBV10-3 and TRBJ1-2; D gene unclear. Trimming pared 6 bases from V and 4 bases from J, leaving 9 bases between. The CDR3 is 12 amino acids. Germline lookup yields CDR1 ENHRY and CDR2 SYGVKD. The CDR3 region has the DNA TGTGCCATCAGCTCAGCTTCCTATGGCTACACCTTC. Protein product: CAISSASYGYTF.

The CDR3 loop is CATHRGAKNIQYF. CDR3 nucleotides: TGTGCCACCCACCGGGGAGCCAAAAACATTCAGTACTTC. This chain connects TRBV6-1 to TRBJ2-4, with a tentative D call TRBD2 (5 bases). Trimming removed 10 bases from V and 0 bases from J, with 10 bases in between. In germline, CDR1 is MNHNS, CDR2 SASEGT. The CDR3 is made up of 13 amino acids.

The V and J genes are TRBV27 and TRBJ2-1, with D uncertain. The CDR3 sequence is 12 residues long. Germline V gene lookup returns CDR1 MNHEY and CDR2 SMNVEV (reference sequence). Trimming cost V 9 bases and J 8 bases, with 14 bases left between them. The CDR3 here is CASLRRPDEQFF. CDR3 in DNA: TGTGCCAGTTTAAGGAGACCCGATGAGCAGTTCTTC.

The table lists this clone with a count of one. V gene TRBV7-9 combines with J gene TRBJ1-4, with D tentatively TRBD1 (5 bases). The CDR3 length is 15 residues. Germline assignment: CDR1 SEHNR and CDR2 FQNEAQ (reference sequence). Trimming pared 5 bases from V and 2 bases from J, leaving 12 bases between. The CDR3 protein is CASSDRGFTNEKLFF. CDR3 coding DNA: TGTGCCAGCAGCGATAGGGGTTTTACTAATGAAAAACTGTTTTTT. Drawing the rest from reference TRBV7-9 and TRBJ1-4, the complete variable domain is DTGVSQNPRHKITKRGQNVTFRCDPISEHNRLYWYRQTLGQGPEFLTYFQNEAQLEKSRLLSDRFSAERPKGSFSTLEIQRTEQGDSAMYLCASSDRGFTNEKLFFGSGTQLSVL.

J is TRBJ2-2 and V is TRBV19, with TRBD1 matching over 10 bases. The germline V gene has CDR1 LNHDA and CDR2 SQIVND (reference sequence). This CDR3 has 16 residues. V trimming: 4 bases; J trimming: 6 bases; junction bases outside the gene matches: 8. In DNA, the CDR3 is TGTGCCAGTAGTACCTATGACAGGGGGCCTCCCGGGGAGCTGTTTTTT. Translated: CASSTYDRGPPGELFF.

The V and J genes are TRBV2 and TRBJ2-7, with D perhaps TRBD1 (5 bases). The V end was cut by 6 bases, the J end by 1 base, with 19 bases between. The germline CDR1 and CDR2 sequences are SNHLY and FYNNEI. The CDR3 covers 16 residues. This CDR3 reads CASSGPSRQSSYEQYF. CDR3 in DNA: TGTGCCAGCAGCGGCCCCTCCAGACAGTCATCCTACGAGCAGTACTTC.

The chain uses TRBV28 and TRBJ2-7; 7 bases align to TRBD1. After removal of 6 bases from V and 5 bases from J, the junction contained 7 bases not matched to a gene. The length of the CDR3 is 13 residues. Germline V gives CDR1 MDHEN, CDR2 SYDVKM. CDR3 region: CASRQTGVHEQYF. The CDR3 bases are TGTGCCAGCAGGCAAACAGGGGTCCACGAGCAGTACTTC.

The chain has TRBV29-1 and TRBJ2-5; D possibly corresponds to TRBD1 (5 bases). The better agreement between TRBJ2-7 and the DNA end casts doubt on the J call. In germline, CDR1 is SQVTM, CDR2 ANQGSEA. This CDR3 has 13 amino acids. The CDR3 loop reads CSVGGGTFYEQYF. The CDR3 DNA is TGCAGCGTTGGGGGCGGTACCTTCTACGAGCAGTACTTC.

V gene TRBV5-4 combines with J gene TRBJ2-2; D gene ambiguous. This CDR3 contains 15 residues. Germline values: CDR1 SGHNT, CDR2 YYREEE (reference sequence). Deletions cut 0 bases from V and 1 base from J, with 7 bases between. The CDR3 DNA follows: TGTGCCAGCAGCTTGGGCAAACAGAACACCGGGGAGCTGTTTTTT. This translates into CASSLGKQNTGELFF.

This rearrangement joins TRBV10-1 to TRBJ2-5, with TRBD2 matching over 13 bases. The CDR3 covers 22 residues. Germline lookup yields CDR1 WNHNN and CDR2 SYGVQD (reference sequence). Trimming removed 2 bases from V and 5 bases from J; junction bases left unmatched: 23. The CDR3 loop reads CASSEDKGILTSGRIMWETQYF. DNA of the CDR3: TGCGCCAGCAGTGAGGATAAGGGAATCCTGACTAGCGGGAGGATCATGTGGGAGACCCAGTACTTC.

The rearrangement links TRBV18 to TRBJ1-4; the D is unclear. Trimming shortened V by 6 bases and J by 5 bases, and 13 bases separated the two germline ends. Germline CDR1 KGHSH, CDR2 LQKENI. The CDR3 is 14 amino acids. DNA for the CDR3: TGTGCCAGCTCGAATTCAGGTCTCAATGAAAAACTGTTTTTT. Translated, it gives CASSNSGLNEKLFF.